A single sample is the source of the 27 T cell receptor beta chains below, sequenced in a study of regulatory T cells in long-lasting Graves disease. Specified time point: persistent/refractory GD, antithyroid drugs over 5 years with positive TRAb. Scientists built the TCR library using RNA that was extracted from PBMCs. Library construction for TCR beta used iRepertoire HTBI primers and Arm-PCR of CDR3 regions. TCRdb processed the multiplex PCR reads anew with MiXCR; each CDR3 protein has one entry. The sample gives some 470,000 distinct CDR3 sequences, roughly a fifth of which show up once; less than 9% is in the top ten. Sequenced here: peripheral blood mononuclear cells (PBMCs), sampled when the disease was refractory, from a patient treated with antithyroid drugs. These receptors originate from a female donor with Graves disease.

The chain recombines TRBV13 with TRBJ1-3; D is unclear. V shed 2 bases and J shed 5 bases, with 4 bases lying between them. The germline V gene has CDR1 PRHDT and CDR2 FYEKMQ (reference sequence). CDR3 length equals 12 residues. The CDR3 nucleotides are TGTGCCAGCAGCTTAAATAGAAACACCATATATTTT. Its translation: CASSLNRNTIYF.

This clonotype was picked up many times. The chain carries TRBV11-1 and TRBJ2-5; 9 nucleotides align to TRBD1. With 2 bases clipped from V and 4 bases from J, the junction kept 8 bases outside the gene matches. The CDR3 covers 16 residues. Germline V lookup: CDR1 SGHAT, CDR2 FQDESV (reference sequence). The CDR3 reads CASSLPGQGYGETQYF. In DNA, the CDR3 is TGTGCCAGCAGCTTACCGGGACAGGGATACGGAGAGACCCAGTACTTC.

CDR3 in DNA: TGTGCCAGTAGTGACCCCAGGAGGGACTACACCTTC. As protein: CASSDPRRDYTF. The rearrangement uses TRBV19 and TRBJ1-2; no clear D. This CDR3 contains 12 residues. Trimming removed 5 bases from V and 10 bases from J, with 14 bases in between. Germline CDR1 reads LNHDA; CDR2 reads SQIVND (reference sequence).

This clonotype appeared many times. J is TRBJ2-5 and V is TRBV20-1; TRBD2 aligns across 11 bases. CDR3 size: 17 residues. V trimming: 0 bases; J trimming: 2 bases; junction bases outside the gene matches: 8. In germline, CDR1 is DFQATT, CDR2 SNEGSKA (reference sequence). The CDR3 loop reads CSARDRASGRPQETQYF. CDR3 bases: TGCAGTGCTAGAGATAGGGCTAGCGGGAGGCCTCAAGAGACCCAGTACTTC.

This sequence joins TRBV7-9 and TRBJ2-5; a possible D gene is TRBD1 (5 bases). Germline-derived CDR1 and CDR2 are SEHNR and FQNEAQ (reference sequence). The ends were cut back, 4 bases at V and 0 bases at J, with 15 bases in the middle. CDR3 length: 16 residues. The chain's CDR3 is CASSSQGNPYQETQYF. For the CDR3, the DNA is TGTGCCAGCAGCTCGCAGGGAAACCCTTACCAAGAGACCCAGTACTTC.

This clonotype was picked up many times. V is TRBV7-6 and J is TRBJ2-5; 9 positions match TRBD2. V lost 2 bases, J lost 1 base, and 5 bases stayed unmatched. Germline values: CDR1 SGHVS, CDR2 FNYEAQ. The CDR3 is made up of 16 amino acids. CDR3 nucleotides: TGTGCCAGCAGCTTATATGCGGGAGGGAGCCAAGAGACCCAGTACTTC. Its protein is CASSLYAGGSQETQYF. The full variable domain, rest sourced from reference TRBV7-6 and TRBJ2-5, is GAGVSQSPRYKVTKRGQDVALRCDPISGHVSLYWYRQALGQGPEFLTYFNYEAQQDKSGLPNDRFSAERPEGSISTLTIQRTEQRDSAMYRCASSLYAGGSQETQYFGPGTRLLVL.

The chain has TRBV12-5 and TRBJ2-1; D unclear. Trimming removed 5 bases from V and 4 bases from J, with 3 bases in between. CDR3 length equals 11 residues. Germline CDR1 LGHNT, CDR2 FRNRAP. CDR3: CASGDYNEQFF. The CDR3 bases are TGTGCTAGTGGTGATTACAATGAGCAGTTCTTC. The whole variable domain, remainder taken from reference TRBV12-5 and TRBJ2-1, is DARVTQTPRHKVTEMGQEVTMRCQPILGHNTVFWYRQTMMQGLELLAYFRNRAPLDDSGMPKDRFSAEMPDATLATLKIQPSEPRDSAVYFCASGDYNEQFFGPGTRLTVL.

This clonotype was seen more than once but under ten times. The chain has TRBV6-1 and TRBJ2-5, with 11 bases fitting TRBD2. The CDR3 consists of 18 residues. Germline trimming cut 6 bases from V and 5 bases from J; bases unmatched to any gene: 17. Germline V gene data show CDR1 as MNHNS and CDR2 as SASEGT. CDR3 loop: CASSLGLAGLVVGETQYF. The CDR3, as DNA: TGTGCCAGCAGCCTCGGACTAGCGGGTTTGGTAGTCGGGGAGACCCAGTACTTC.

The genes are TRBV7-6 and TRBJ2-5; the D gene is possibly TRBD2 (6 bases). The assigned J gene may be wrong: the sequence end matches TRBJ2-1 better. The V gene's germline CDR1 is SGHVS and CDR2 FNYEAQ. The CDR3 is 15 residues long. The CDR3 DNA reads as TGTGCCAGCAGCCCCGCCCAGGGACTTGTAGGTGAGCAGTTCTTC. Its protein is CASSPAQGLVGEQFF.

The V call is TRBV11-3, the J call TRBJ2-5, with 13 bases that match TRBD2. With the DNA end fitting TRBJ2-1 better, the J assignment may be wrong. The germline V gene has CDR1 SGHNT and CDR2 YENEEA. The CDR3 sequence is 18 residues long. The CDR3 coding sequence is TGTGCCAGCAGCTTACGGGGAGGACTAGCGGGAGTCCTTGTTGAGCAGTTCTTC. Amino acid sequence: CASSLRGGLAGVLVEQFF.

This clonotype was seen repeatedly, ten times or more. The rearrangement uses TRBV20-1 and TRBJ1-5; 7 bases fit TRBD1. Germline V gives CDR1 DFQATT, CDR2 SNEGSKA (reference sequence). The CDR3 length is 16 residues. V trimming: 1 base; J trimming: 1 base; junction bases outside the gene matches: 7. The CDR3 sequence is CSARVRGLGSNQPQHF. The CDR3 DNA reads as TGCAGTGCTAGAGTAAGGGGGCTAGGGAGCAATCAGCCCCAGCATTTT.

Turning to this clonotype: One base away lies a much larger clone, so this may be a sequencing read error. The final CDR3 position lacks the conserved phenylalanine or tryptophan, pointing to a likely read error. The V call is TRBV12-3 or TRBV12-4, the J call TRBJ1-4; TRBD1 is a possible D gene (5 bases). The V gene lost 10 bases and the J gene lost 3 bases, with 12 bases spanning the gap. The CDR3 contains 13 residues. CDR3 coding DNA: TGTGCCACCCAGGGACGGTCTAATGAAAAACTGTTTTCT. Its translation is CATQGRSNEKLFS.

This clonotype was detected only a few times. The rearrangement links TRBV30 to TRBJ2-7; D is possibly TRBD1 (6 bases). Germline V gene lookup returns CDR1 GTSNPN and CDR2 SVGIG (reference sequence). The V end lost 4 bases, the J end lost 6 bases, and 16 bases lay between the germline ends. The CDR3 covers 13 residues. The CDR3, as DNA: TGTGCCTGGATGCCAGGGGTAGGTACCGAGCAGTACTTC. Protein: CAWMPGVGTEQYF.

The chain joins TRBV10-2 to TRBJ2-2; possible D gene TRBD2, 5 bases. This CDR3 spans 12 amino acids. Trimming pared 6 bases from V and 6 bases from J, leaving 8 bases between. CDR1 and CDR2 (germline): WSHSY, SAAADI. CDR3 amino acids: CASSDGAGELFF. DNA for the CDR3: TGCGCCAGCAGCGACGGGGCCGGGGAGCTGTTTTTT.

This clonotype came up many times. The chain recombines TRBV28 with TRBJ1-1; D gene uncertain. Trimming shortened V by 6 bases and J by 3 bases, and 11 bases separated the two germline ends. There are 13 residues in the CDR3. Germline V gene data show CDR1 as MDHEN and CDR2 as SYDVKM. CDR3 bases: TGTGCCAGCAGCGGTAATGGAGACACTGAAGCTTTCTTT. Translation gives CASSGNGDTEAFF. Supplemented by reference TRBV28 and TRBJ1-1, the full variable domain reads DVKVTQSSRYLVKRTGEKVFLECVQDMDHENMFWYRQDPGLGLRLIYFSYDVKMKEKGDIPEGYSVSREKKERFSLILESASTNQTSMYLCASSGNGDTEAFFGQGTRLTVV.

This clonotype came up a few times. The chain is built from TRBV7-6 and TRBJ1-3; TRBD1 might be the D (6 bases). Trimming pared 2 bases from V and 4 bases from J, leaving 18 bases between. The germline CDR1 and CDR2 sequences are SGHVS and FNYEAQ. CDR3 length: 17 amino acids. As DNA, the CDR3 is TGTGCCAGCAGCTTATACGGCGGGGGCGCGGCGGGAAACACCATATATTTT. Its translation: CASSLYGGGAAGNTIYF.

This clonotype was counted many times. The chain employs TRBV15 and TRBJ1-4; 10 bases are shared with TRBD1. Germline V gene lookup returns CDR1 LNHNV and CDR2 YYDKDF (reference sequence). CDR3 length: 16 residues. The J segment lost 1 base and the V segment lost 4 bases, leaving 3 bases of the junction unmatched. This chain's CDR3 is CATSTRDRGTNEKLFF. For the CDR3, the DNA is TGTGCCACCAGCACCCGGGACAGGGGAACTAATGAAAAACTGTTTTTT.

In this sample, this clonotype turned up a few times. The gene calls are TRBV7-6 and TRBJ2-2, with unresolved D. The CDR3 spans 14 residues. Deletions cut 0 bases from V and 5 bases from J, with 7 bases between. Germline V gene sequence: CDR1 SGHVS, CDR2 FNYEAQ. In nucleotides, the CDR3 is TGTGCCAGCAGCTTAGCGGTGGGAACCGGGGAGCTGTTTTTT. It is translated as CASSLAVGTGELFF. Looking up the rest from reference TRBV7-6 and TRBJ2-2 gives the full variable domain: GAGVSQSPRYKVTKRGQDVALRCDPISGHVSLYWYRQALGQGPEFLTYFNYEAQQDKSGLPNDRFSAERPEGSISTLTIQRTEQRDSAMYRCASSLAVGTGELFFGEGSRLTVL.

The sample holds a few counts of this clonotype. The chain has TRBV7-9 and TRBJ2-5, with 8 bases identical to TRBD1. This CDR3 is built from 13 residues. V lost 3 bases, J lost 7 bases, and 4 bases stayed unmatched. Germline V gives CDR1 SEHNR, CDR2 FQNEAQ (reference sequence). The CDR3 is CASSFLQGGTQYF. DNA of the CDR3: TGTGCCAGCAGCTTCCTACAGGGGGGGACCCAGTACTTC.

This clonotype has only a few counts. This chain joins TRBV5-1 and TRBJ1-2, with D unclear. CDR1 is SGHRS and CDR2 is YFSETQ in the germline V gene. The germline V and J ends were trimmed by 1 base and 4 bases, with 20 bases remaining between them. The CDR3 loop spans 17 amino acids. Here the CDR3 reads CASSLKRPTDRIYGYTF. As DNA, the CDR3 is TGCGCCAGCAGCTTGAAGCGACCGACGGATAGAATCTATGGCTACACCTTC. The whole variable domain, filled in from reference TRBV5-1 and TRBJ1-2, reads KAGVTQTPRYLIKTRGQQVTLSCSPISGHRSVSWYQQTPGQGLQFLFEYFSETQRNKGNFPGRFSGRQFSNSRSEMNVSTLELGDSALYLCASSLKRPTDRIYGYTFGSGTRLTVV.

Details on this clonotype: A read error may be the cause here, since a much bigger clone is one base away. The chain joins TRBV11-3 to TRBJ1-1; D uncertain. Trimming took off 7 bases at V and 0 bases at J, with 12 bases between the two ends. CDR1 is SGHNT and CDR2 is YENEEA in the germline V gene. The CDR3 runs 14 residues. The CDR3 DNA reads as TGTGCCAGCAACTCCCGACTGATGAACACTGAAGCTTTCTTT. Encoded protein: CASNSRLMNTEAFF.

With respect to this clonotype: A much bigger clone sits one base away, suggesting this may be a read error. The rearrangement joins TRBV7-8 to TRBJ2-7; 10 nucleotides line up with TRBD1. The CDR3 has 16 amino acids. The germline CDR1 and CDR2 sequences are SGHVS and FQNEAQ. The CDR3 DNA is TGTGCCGGCAGCCCGACGGACAGGGGGAGACCCTACGAGCAGTACTTC. Translation: CAGSPTDRGRPYEQYF.

This clonotype was seen repeatedly, ten times or more. V and J are TRBV20-1 and TRBJ1-1; D uncertain. CDR3 length equals 13 residues. Per germline, CDR1 DFQATT and CDR2 SNEGSKA (reference sequence). V was cut by 6 bases and J by 2 bases, with 13 bases left in between. CDR3 amino acids: CSAPYPDNTEAFF. The CDR3 DNA sequence: TGCAGTGCCCCCTACCCCGACAACACTGAAGCTTTCTTT.

This clonotype was recorded many times. The chain has TRBV2 and TRBJ2-7; tentatively, D is TRBD1 (5 bases). V was pared by 5 bases and J by 0 bases, with 11 bases between. Per germline, CDR1 SNHLY and CDR2 FYNNEI. The length of the CDR3 is 14 residues. The CDR3 DNA sequence: TGTGCCAGCAGTACTCAGGGTTACTCCTACGAGCAGTACTTC. It yields the protein CASSTQGYSYEQYF.

At least ten counts were recorded for this clonotype. The CDR3 here is CSARVRNKKETQYF. DNA of the CDR3: TGCAGTGCTAGAGTGCGGAATAAAAAAGAGACCCAGTACTTC. The chain uses TRBV20-1 and TRBJ2-5; D call uncertain. V gave up 1 base and J gave up 3 bases, with 12 bases separating them. This CDR3 is built from 14 residues. Germline V CDR1 and CDR2: DFQATT, SNEGSKA (reference sequence).

This clonotype was counted between two and nine times. The chain carries TRBV12-3 or TRBV12-4 and TRBJ2-2, with 13 bases that match TRBD2. The CDR3 is 15 residues long. The V gene end was trimmed by 8 bases and the J gene end by 4 bases; junction bases not matched to a gene: 4. CDR3 in DNA: TGTGCCAGCTCTAGACTAGCGGGAGGCACCGGGGAGCTGTTTTTT. This codes for CASSRLAGGTGELFF.

This clonotype was seen ten or more times. This chain links TRBV28 with TRBJ1-5; no reliable D call. CDR1 is MDHEN and CDR2 is SYDVKM in the germline V gene. Trimming cost V 5 bases and J 5 bases, with 13 bases left between them. The CDR3 is 14 amino acids. In DNA form, the CDR3 reads TGTGCCAGCAGTCTCCGACTGGCATATCAGCCCCAGCATTTT. This sequence encodes CASSLRLAYQPQHF.